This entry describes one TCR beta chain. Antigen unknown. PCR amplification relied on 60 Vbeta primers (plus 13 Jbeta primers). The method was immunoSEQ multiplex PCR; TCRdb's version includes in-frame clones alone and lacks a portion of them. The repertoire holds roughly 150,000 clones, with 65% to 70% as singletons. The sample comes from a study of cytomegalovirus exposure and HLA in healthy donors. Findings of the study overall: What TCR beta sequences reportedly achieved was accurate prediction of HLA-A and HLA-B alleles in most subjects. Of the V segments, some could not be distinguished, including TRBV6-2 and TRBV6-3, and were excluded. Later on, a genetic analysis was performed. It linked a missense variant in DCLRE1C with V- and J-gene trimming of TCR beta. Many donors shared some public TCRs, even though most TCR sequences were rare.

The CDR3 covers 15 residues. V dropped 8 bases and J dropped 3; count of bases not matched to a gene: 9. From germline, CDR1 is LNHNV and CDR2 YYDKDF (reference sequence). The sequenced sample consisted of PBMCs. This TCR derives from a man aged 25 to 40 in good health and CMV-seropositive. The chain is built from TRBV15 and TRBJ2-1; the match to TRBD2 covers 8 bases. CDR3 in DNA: TGTGCCACCCGAATTAGCGGGACAATCTACAATGAGCAGTTCTTC. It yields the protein CATRISGTIYNEQFF.